One and the same sample provided the 29 T cell receptor beta chains below, sequenced in a study of CD8+ T cells in alopecia areata (dated by TCRdb to between 2018 and 2020). This specimen's time point label, interpreted: baseline before oral tofacitinib. Libraries were built with the immunoSEQ multiplex PCR assay. RNA was extracted from all samples and reverse transcribed into cDNA as template for TCR sequencing. Entries here come from immuneACCESS through TCRdb and include only in-frame sequences with V and J called. Some clones fail to appear in such tables; in the studies checked, an unresolved V gene covers under half of the shortfall, and the cause of the remainder is unknown. In this sample the table shows 100,000 to 150,000 clones, approximately 49% of which occur a single time. The ten largest clonotypes hold about 17% of the sample. The sequenced sample was CD8+ T cells sorted from blood, obtained at week 0. All receptors derive from a human donor with alopecia areata.

The genes are TRBV7-3 and TRBJ1-1; D not resolved. V shed 2 bases and J shed 1 base, with 5 bases lying between them. Germline CDR1 and CDR2: SGHTA and FQGTGA. This CDR3 contains 13 residues. The CDR3 reads CASSLGKNTEAFF. The CDR3 bases are TGTGCCAGCAGCTTAGGCAAGAACACTGAAGCTTTCTTT.

The CDR3 loop is CAILTGSSYEQYF. CDR3 sequence (DNA): TGTGCCATTCTTACAGGGTCCTCCTACGAGCAGTACTTC. The V and J genes are TRBV2 and TRBJ2-7, with D possibly TRBD1 on 6 matching bases. This CDR3 contains 13 residues. Germline CDR1 reads SNHLY; CDR2 reads FYNNEI. The V end was cut by 10 bases, the J end by 0 bases, with 13 bases between.

The sample holds a few counts of this clone. The chain uses TRBV11-1 and TRBJ2-7; D is unresolved. V was cut by 4 bases and J by 4 bases, with 14 bases left in between. This CDR3 contains 14 residues. CDR1 SGHAT and CDR2 FQDESV come from the germline V gene (reference sequence). CDR3 sequence reads: CASSSRNIGYEQYF. The CDR3 DNA reads as TGTGCCAGCAGCTCAAGGAACATAGGGTACGAGCAGTACTTC.

The chain has TRBV19 and TRBJ1-2; maybe TRBD1 (6 bases). The CDR3 loop spans 15 amino acids. V lost 1 base and J 6 bases, leaving 15 bases between the germline ends. CDR1 LNHDA and CDR2 SQIVND come from the germline V gene (reference sequence). The CDR3 sequence: CASSIVPGQFNGYTF. The CDR3 region has the DNA TGTGCCAGTAGTATAGTCCCCGGACAGTTCAATGGCTACACCTTC.

This clone appeared a few times. V usage is TRBV10-3 and J usage is TRBJ1-2; tentative D call: TRBD1 (5 bases). Trimming pared 0 bases from V and 6 bases from J, leaving 17 bases between. Germline V gene lookup returns CDR1 ENHRY and CDR2 SYGVKD. The CDR3 extends over 16 amino acids. The CDR3 reads CAISESSQGRKDGYTF. The CDR3 nucleotides read TGTGCCATCAGTGAGTCGAGTCAGGGAAGGAAGGATGGCTACACCTTC.

This clone was picked up a small number of times. V and J are TRBV6-1 and TRBJ2-3, with a tentative D call TRBD2 (5 bases). CDR1 is MNHNS, CDR2 SASEGT, per germline. The length of the CDR3 is 14 residues. V was trimmed by 2 bases and J by 2 bases, leaving 8 bases between them. CDR3 sequence reads: CASSETGSTDTQYF. In nucleotides, the CDR3 is TGTGCCAGCAGTGAAACGGGATCCACAGATACGCAGTATTTT.

This chain joins TRBV29-1 and TRBJ2-2; 8 bases line up with TRBD2. Per germline, CDR1 SQVTM and CDR2 ANQGSEA. Losses at the gene ends were 7 bases for V and 6 bases for J; bases not matched to a gene: 10. This CDR3 comprises 14 residues. The CDR3 region has the DNA TGCAGCGCTACCGGGACTAGTGTCGCCGGGGAGCTGTTTTTT. It yields the protein CSATGTSVAGELFF.

The genes are TRBV30 and TRBJ2-7; unclear D gene. Trimming removed 4 bases from V and 2 bases from J, with 12 bases in between. Looked up from germline, CDR1 is GTSNPN and CDR2 is SVGIG (reference sequence). The CDR3 has 13 residues. For the CDR3, the DNA is TGTGCCTGGACCGCTGACGCGACCTACGAGCAGTACTTC. Protein product: CAWTADATYEQYF.

This rearrangement joins TRBV5-4 to TRBJ2-3; unclear D gene. V lost 3 bases to trimming and J lost 2 bases, with 1 base between them. The CDR3 covers 11 residues. The germline CDR1 and CDR2 sequences are SGHNT and YYREEE (reference sequence). This CDR3 is CASSYTDTQYF. The CDR3 region has the DNA TGTGCCAGCAGCTACACAGATACGCAGTATTTT.

This chain joins TRBV27 and TRBJ1-4, with D hard to call. CDR1 and CDR2 from the germline V gene are MNHEY and SMNVEV (reference sequence). The CDR3 has 13 residues. Between the trimmed V and J ends, which lost 1 base and 5 bases, there was a span of 5 bases. The CDR3 region has the DNA TGTGCCAGCAGTTTATACGGGAATGAAAAACTGTTTTTT. This encodes CASSLYGNEKLFF.

This chain links TRBV4-2 with TRBJ2-3, with TRBD2 matching 14 bases. CDR1 is LGHNA, CDR2 YNFKEQ, per germline. The CDR3 totals 16 residues. The J segment lost 4 bases and the V segment lost 4 bases, leaving 4 bases of the junction unmatched. The CDR3 spells CASSPSTSGGADTQYF. CDR3 nucleotide sequence: TGTGCCAGCAGCCCGTCGACTAGCGGGGGGGCAGATACGCAGTATTTT.

This clone has a single count. The gene calls are TRBV25-1 and TRBJ1-1, with a possible D match to TRBD1 (6 bases). Germline lookup yields CDR1 MGHDK and CDR2 SYGVNS. V lost 1 base to trimming and J lost 5 bases, with 17 bases between them. The CDR3 is 16 residues long. For the CDR3, the DNA is TGTGCCAGCAGTGAATTTCACAACGGGGGGCGGACTGAAGCTTTCTTT. It encodes CASSEFHNGGRTEAFF. Using reference TRBV25-1 and TRBJ1-1 for the parts outside the CDR3, the full variable domain is EADIYQTPRYLVIGTGKKITLECSQTMGHDKMYWYQQDPGMELHLIHYSYGVNSTEKGDLSSESTVSRIRTEHFPLTLESARPSHTSQYLCASSEFHNGGRTEAFFGQGTRLTVV.

This clone was detected a few times. The rearrangement links TRBV15 to TRBJ1-2; TRBD1 might be the D (6 bases). This CDR3 is built from 15 residues. V gave up 0 bases and J gave up 5 bases, with 13 bases separating them. Germline lookup yields CDR1 LNHNV and CDR2 YYDKDF (reference sequence). CDR3 coding DNA: TGTGCCACCAGCAGAGATCAAGAGGGGGTGTATGGCTACACCTTC. Amino acid sequence: CATSRDQEGVYGYTF.

V is TRBV7-8 and J is TRBJ2-7, with TRBD1 matching 7 bases. CDR1 is SGHVS, CDR2 FQNEAQ, per germline. The CDR3 has 19 residues. V dropped 5 bases and J dropped 2; count of bases not matched to a gene: 21. The CDR3 DNA reads as TGTGCCAGCAGCCCTCGATTTACAGGGGCGTTCACTATAACCTACGAGCAGTACTTC. Translated, it gives CASSPRFTGAFTITYEQYF.

The rearrangement uses TRBV5-1 and TRBJ2-5, with D tentatively TRBD1 (6 bases). The CDR3 sequence is 14 residues long. Germline assignment: CDR1 SGHRS and CDR2 YFSETQ. The ends were cut back, 6 bases at V and 0 bases at J, with 12 bases in the middle. The CDR3 region has the DNA TGCGCCAGCACTGGACAGAGGTACCAAGAGACCCAGTACTTC. Its protein is CASTGQRYQETQYF.

The V call is TRBV27, the J call TRBJ2-7; D uncertain. CDR1 and CDR2 from the germline V gene are MNHEY and SMNVEV (reference sequence). CDR3 length equals 13 residues. Trimming took 2 bases from V and 2 from J, leaving 7 bases between them. Here the CDR3 reads CASSLGRAYEQYF. The CDR3 nucleotides read TGTGCCAGCAGTTTAGGGCGTGCCTACGAGCAGTACTTC.

This clone was picked up a small number of times. The gene calls are TRBV29-1 and TRBJ1-1; 7 positions agree with TRBD1. The CDR3 totals 13 residues. Germline V gives CDR1 SQVTM, CDR2 ANQGSEA. Trimming took 6 bases from V and 7 from J; bases not matched to a gene: 11. CDR3 region: CSVRNRGGDEAFF. The DNA of the CDR3 is TGCAGCGTACGAAACAGGGGAGGGGATGAAGCTTTCTTT.

This chain uses TRBV27 with TRBJ2-7; TRBD1 agrees at 7 bases. V shed 4 bases, J shed 6 bases, and the junction held 3 bases outside the gene matches. The CDR3 covers 12 residues. Germline assignment: CDR1 MNHEY and CDR2 SMNVEV (reference sequence). The CDR3 loop reads CASSSTGVEQYF. CDR3 nucleotides: TGTGCCAGCAGTTCAACAGGGGTCGAGCAGTACTTC.

The chain combines TRBV29-1 with TRBJ2-7; D call uncertain. The V end was cut by 4 bases, the J end by 4 bases, with 5 bases between. Germline CDR1 reads SQVTM; CDR2 reads ANQGSEA. The CDR3 length is 10 residues. The CDR3 here is CSVVEYEQYF. The CDR3 bases are TGCAGCGTTGTAGAATACGAGCAGTACTTC.

The chain has TRBV19 and TRBJ1-5; D remains ambiguous. This CDR3 has 15 residues. The ends were cut back, 4 bases at V and 1 base at J, with 11 bases in the middle. Germline CDR1 is LNHDA and CDR2 is SQIVND (reference sequence). CDR3 sequence: CASSRPGGSNQPQHF. CDR3 sequence (DNA): TGTGCCAGTAGTAGACCGGGAGGGAGCAATCAGCCCCAGCATTTT.

V and J are TRBV4-1 and TRBJ1-2, with 8 bases fitting TRBD1. V was pared by 4 bases and J by 3 bases, with 4 bases of the junction left unmatched. CDR1 is MGHRA, CDR2 YSYEKL, per germline. This CDR3 has 14 amino acids. In DNA, the CDR3 is TGCGCCAGCAGCCGGGGGACAGGTGACTATGGCTACACCTTC. This translates into CASSRGTGDYGYTF.

This clone was picked up a small number of times. A much larger clone differs from this one at a single base, so this may be a read error. Different DNA sequences within this sample yield the same CDR3. The chain has TRBV19 and TRBJ1-5, with D unresolved. CDR1 is LNHDA, CDR2 SQIVND, per germline (reference sequence). This CDR3 contains 14 residues. Trimming pared 3 bases from V and 0 bases from J, leaving 6 bases between. CDR3: CASSIRDSNQPQHF. The CDR3 nucleotides are TGTGCCAGTAGTATTAGGGATAGCAATCAGCCCCAGCATTTT.

Comment on this clone: The germline gene is not matched at one end of the junction; a read error may be the cause. The gene calls are TRBV29-1 and TRBJ2-1; 10 bases are a match to TRBD1. This CDR3 contains 14 residues. Germline-derived CDR1 and CDR2 are SQVTM and ANQGSEA. The CDR3 sequence: CSVVVGTGVGSSIF. CDR3 nucleotides: TGCAGCGTTGTAGTCGGGACAGGGGTAGGTTCGTCGATCTTC.

This sequence joins TRBV15 and TRBJ1-2; possible D gene TRBD1, 6 bases. The CDR3 covers 15 residues. CDR1 and CDR2 from the germline V gene are LNHNV and YYDKDF (reference sequence). Trimming took 3 bases from V and 6 from J, leaving 17 bases between them. The DNA of the CDR3 is TGTGCCACCAGCAGGCCTTCGGCAGGGGCGAATGGCTACACCTTC. Translation gives CATSRPSAGANGYTF.

This clone turned up a few times. The chain is built from TRBV6-5 and TRBJ2-2; 7 positions match TRBD1. The germline V gene has CDR1 MNHEY and CDR2 SVGAGI. The ends lost 5 bases at V and 5 bases at J; junction bases unmatched: 5. There are 14 residues in the CDR3. The CDR3 protein is CASSATGETGELFF. In DNA, the CDR3 is TGTGCCAGCAGTGCCACAGGGGAGACCGGGGAGCTGTTTTTT.

V gene TRBV30 combines with J gene TRBJ1-2, with 11 positions matching TRBD1. Per the germline V gene, CDR1 is GTSNPN and CDR2 is SVGIG (reference sequence). The J segment lost 5 bases and the V segment lost 7 bases, leaving 3 bases of the junction unmatched. This CDR3 region has 12 residues. The CDR3 nucleotides are TGTGCCTTGGACAGGGGGCCGTATGGCTACACCTTC. This codes for CALDRGPYGYTF.

The CDR3 sequence: CASSYSRTGGGDEQFF. The CDR3 nucleotides read TGTGCCAGCAGTTACTCGAGGACAGGTGGTGGGGATGAGCAGTTCTTC. This chain joins TRBV6-5 and TRBJ2-1; 7 positions match TRBD1. V trimming: 0 bases; J trimming: 8 bases; junction bases outside the gene matches: 10. Germline CDR1 reads MNHEY; CDR2 reads SVGAGI. This CDR3 is 16 amino acids long.

This chain connects TRBV5-6 to TRBJ2-3; D perhaps matches TRBD2 (5 bases). Trimming pared 0 bases from V and 4 bases from J, leaving 12 bases between. Germline assignment: CDR1 SGHDT and CDR2 YYEEEE. CDR3 length: 15 residues. CDR3 loop: CASSLESSSPDTQYF. CDR3 sequence (DNA): TGTGCCAGCAGCTTGGAGTCGTCTAGCCCAGATACGCAGTATTTT.

This sequence joins TRBV7-9 and TRBJ1-1; 8 bases fit TRBD1. Germline V gene data show CDR1 as SEHNR and CDR2 as FQNEAQ (reference sequence). The CDR3 covers 15 residues. The V segment lost 6 bases and the J segment 5 bases; nucleotides outside the gene matches: 11. CDR3: CASSRGQGERTEAFF. CDR3 bases: TGTGCCAGCAGTCGCGGACAGGGCGAGAGAACTGAAGCTTTCTTT.